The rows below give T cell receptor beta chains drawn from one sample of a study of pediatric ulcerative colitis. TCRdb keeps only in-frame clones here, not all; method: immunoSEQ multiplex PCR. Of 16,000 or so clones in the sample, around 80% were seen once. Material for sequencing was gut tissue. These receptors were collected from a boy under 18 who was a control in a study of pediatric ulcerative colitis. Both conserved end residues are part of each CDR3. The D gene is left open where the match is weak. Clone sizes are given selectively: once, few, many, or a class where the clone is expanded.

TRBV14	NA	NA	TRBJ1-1	CASSQDSGQLEAFF	TGTGCCAGCAGCCAAGATTCAGGGCAGCTTGAAGCTTTCTTT
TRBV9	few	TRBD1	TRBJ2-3	CASSGRDRGTDTQYF	TGTGCCAGCAGCGGGAGGGACAGGGGCACAGATACGCAGTATTTT
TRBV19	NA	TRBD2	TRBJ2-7	CASSIPGGPSYEQYF	TGTGCCAGTAGTATCCCGGGAGGGCCTTCCTACGAGCAGTACTTC
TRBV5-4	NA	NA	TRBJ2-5	CASSWEGVQETQYF	TGTGCCAGCAGCTGGGAGGGGGTCCAAGAGACCCAGTACTTC
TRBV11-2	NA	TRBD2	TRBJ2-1	CASSLEAGSHNEQFF	TGTGCCAGCAGCTTAGAAGCGGGGTCGCACAATGAGCAGTTCTTC
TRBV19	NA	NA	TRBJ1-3	CASSSSSGNTIYF	TGTGCCAGTTCATCTAGCTCTGGAAACACCATATATTTT
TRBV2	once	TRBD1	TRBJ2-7	CASTLGRTGEGYEQYF	TGTGCCAGCACTTTGGGAAGGACAGGGGAGGGGTACGAGCAGTACTTC
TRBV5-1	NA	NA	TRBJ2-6	CASSSGSGANVLTF	TGCGCCAGCAGCAGTGGGTCCGGGGCCAACGTCCTGACTTTC
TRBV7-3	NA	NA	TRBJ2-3	CASSLDRSTDTQYF	TGTGCCAGCAGCCTAGACAGAAGCACAGATACGCAGTATTTT
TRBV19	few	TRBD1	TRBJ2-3	CASRDAGTGGADTQYF	TGTGCCAGTAGGGATGCCGGGACAGGGGGAGCAGATACGCAGTATTTT
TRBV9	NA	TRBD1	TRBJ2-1	CASSVGDRVINEQFF	TGTGCCAGCAGCGTAGGGGACAGGGTAATCAATGAGCAGTTCTTC
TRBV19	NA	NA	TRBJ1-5	CASSIAVFPNQPQHF	TGTGCCAGTAGTATAGCGGTTTTTCCCAATCAGCCCCAGCATTTT
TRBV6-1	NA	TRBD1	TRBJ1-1	CASSLTGEWNTEAFF	TGTGCCAGCAGTCTCACAGGGGAGTGGAACACTGAAGCTTTCTTT
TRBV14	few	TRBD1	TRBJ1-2	CASSHGQVNYGYTF	TGTGCCAGCAGCCACGGACAGGTTAACTATGGCTACACCTTC
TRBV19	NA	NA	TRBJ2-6	CASSLVSGANVLTF	TGTGCCAGTAGTTTGGTCTCTGGGGCCAACGTCCTGACTTTC
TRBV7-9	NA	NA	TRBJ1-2	CASSSTGKRDGYTF	TGTGCCAGCAGCTCTACAGGGAAGAGGGATGGCTACACCTTC
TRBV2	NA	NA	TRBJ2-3	CASSDPTKLSDTQYF	TGTGCCAGCAGTGACCCGACTAAACTCTCCGATACGCAGTATTTT
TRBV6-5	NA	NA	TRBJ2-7	CASSGARTNYEQYF	TGTGCCAGCAGTGGAGCTCGGACTAACTACGAGCAGTACTTC
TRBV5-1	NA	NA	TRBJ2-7	CASSPDWGEGENEQYF	TGCGCCAGCAGCCCGGATTGGGGCGAGGGAGAAAACGAGCAGTACTTC
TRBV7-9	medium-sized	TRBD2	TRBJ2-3	CASSLARAGRVTDTQYF	TGTGCCAGCAGCTTAGCGAGAGCAGGGAGGGTCACAGATACGCAGTATTTT
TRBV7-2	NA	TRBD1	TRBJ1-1	CASSDRAALNAEAFF	TGTGCCAGCAGTGACAGGGCGGCTTTGAACGCTGAAGCTTTCTTT
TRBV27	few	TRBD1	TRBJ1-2	CASSSPTGGGGYGYTF	TGTGCCAGCAGTTCACCGACAGGGGGAGGGGGCTATGGCTACACCTTC
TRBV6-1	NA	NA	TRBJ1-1	CASSSTGLNTEAFF	TGTGCCAGCAGTTCCACAGGGCTGAACACTGAAGCTTTCTTT
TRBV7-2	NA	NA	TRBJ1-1	CASSLAPVGGDTEAFF	TGTGCCAGCAGCTTAGCGCCGGTTGGCGGGGACACTGAAGCTTTCTTT
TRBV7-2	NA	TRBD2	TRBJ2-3	CASSISSGILIGDTQYF	TGTGCCAGCAGCATCAGCAGCGGGATATTGATTGGAGATACGCAGTATTTT
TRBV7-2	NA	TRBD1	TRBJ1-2	CASSLLPGGNYGYTF	TGTGCCAGCAGCTTACTGCCAGGGGGTAACTATGGCTACACCTTC
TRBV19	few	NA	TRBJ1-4	CASSPQEVTQEKLFF	TGTGCCAGTAGTCCCCAGGAGGTGACTCAGGAAAAACTGTTTTTT
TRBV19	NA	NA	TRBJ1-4	CASSIDGPYATNEKLFF	TGTGCCAGTAGTATTGACGGGCCGTATGCAACTAATGAAAAACTGTTTTTT
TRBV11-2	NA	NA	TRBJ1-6	CASSSTSSYNSPLHF	TGTGCCAGCAGCTCAACTAGCTCCTATAATTCACCCCTCCACTTT
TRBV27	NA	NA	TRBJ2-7	CASRRLITNYEQYF	TGTGCCAGCAGACGATTGATTACTAATTACGAGCAGTACTTC
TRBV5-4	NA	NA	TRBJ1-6	CASSLRKVPDSPLHF	TGTGCCAGCAGCTTGAGAAAGGTACCCGATTCACCCCTCCACTTT
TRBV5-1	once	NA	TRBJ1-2	CASSLGDTAYGYTF	TGCGCCAGCAGCTTGGGGGACACCGCCTATGGCTACACCTTC
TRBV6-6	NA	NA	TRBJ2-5	CASSYDIWGTQYF	TGTGCCAGCAGTTATGATATCTGGGGGACCCAGTACTTC
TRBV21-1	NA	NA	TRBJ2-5	CASSKAQYF	TGTGCCAGCAGCAAGGCCCAGTACTTC
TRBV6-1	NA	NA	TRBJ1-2	CASSGEVAGGASYTF	TGTGCCAGCAGTGGAGAAGTCGCGGGGGGCGCAAGTTACACCTTC
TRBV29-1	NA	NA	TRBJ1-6	CSARKGNNSPLHF	TGCAGCGCCCGGAAGGGCAATAATTCACCCCTCCACTTT
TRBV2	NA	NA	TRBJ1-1	CASTRQQGNTEAFF	TGTGCCAGCACTAGACAACAGGGGAACACTGAAGCTTTCTTT
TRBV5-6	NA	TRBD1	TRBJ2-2	CASAGDRGGTGELFF	TGTGCCAGCGCTGGAGACAGGGGAGGCACCGGGGAGCTGTTTTTT
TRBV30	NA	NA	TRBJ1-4	CAWSPHRNEKLFF	TGTGCCTGGAGCCCCCACCGTAATGAAAAACTGTTTTTT
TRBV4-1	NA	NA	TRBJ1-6	CASSHGGQTLNSPLHF	TGCGCCAGCAGCCATGGCGGACAGACCCTAAATTCACCCCTCCACTTT
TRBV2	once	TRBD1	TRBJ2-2	CASSEGSGQGANGELFF	TGTGCCAGCAGTGAAGGGTCGGGACAGGGGGCGAACGGGGAGCTGTTTTTT
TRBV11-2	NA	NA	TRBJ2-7	CASSLAPGKGYEQYF	TGTGCCAGCAGCTTAGCCCCCGGGAAGGGGTACGAGCAGTACTTC
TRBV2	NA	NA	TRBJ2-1	CASRGGEYGVEQFF	TGTGCCAGCAGAGGGGGAGAGTATGGAGTTGAGCAGTTCTTC
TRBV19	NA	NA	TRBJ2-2	CASNPVATGTGELFF	TGTGCCAGTAACCCTGTGGCGACGGGGACCGGGGAGCTGTTTTTT
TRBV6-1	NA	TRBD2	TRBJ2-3	CASSERGTGTDTQYF	TGTGCCAGCAGTGAGCGGGGGACGGGCACAGATACGCAGTATTTT
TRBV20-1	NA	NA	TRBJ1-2	CSASVYGYTF	TGCAGTGCTAGTGTCTATGGCTACACCTTC
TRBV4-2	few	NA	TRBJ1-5	CASSQDPGEGNQPQHF	TGTGCCAGCAGCCAAGATCCCGGGGAGGGCAATCAGCCCCAGCATTTT
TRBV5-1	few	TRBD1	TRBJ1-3	CASSRDRGGNTIYF	TGCGCCAGCAGCCGGGACAGGGGCGGAAACACCATATATTTT
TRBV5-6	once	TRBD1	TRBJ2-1	CASTNNRGPGYNEQFF	TGTGCCAGCACCAATAACAGGGGACCCGGTTACAATGAGCAGTTCTTC
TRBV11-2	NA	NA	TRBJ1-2	CASSGGRFYGYTF	TGTGCCAGCAGCGGGGGGCGTTTTTATGGCTACACCTTC